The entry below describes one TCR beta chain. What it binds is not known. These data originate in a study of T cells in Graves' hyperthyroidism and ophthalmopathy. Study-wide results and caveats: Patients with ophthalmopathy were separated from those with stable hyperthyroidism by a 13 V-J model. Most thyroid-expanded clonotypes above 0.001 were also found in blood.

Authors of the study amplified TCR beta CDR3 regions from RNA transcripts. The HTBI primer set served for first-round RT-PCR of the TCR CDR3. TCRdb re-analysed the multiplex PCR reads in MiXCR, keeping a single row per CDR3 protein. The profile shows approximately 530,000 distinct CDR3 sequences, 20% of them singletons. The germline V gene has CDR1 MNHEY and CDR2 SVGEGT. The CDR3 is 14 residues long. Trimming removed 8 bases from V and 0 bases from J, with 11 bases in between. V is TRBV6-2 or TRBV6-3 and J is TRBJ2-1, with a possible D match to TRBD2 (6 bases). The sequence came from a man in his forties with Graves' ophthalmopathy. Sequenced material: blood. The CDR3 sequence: CASWSGPSYNEQFF. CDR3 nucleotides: TGTGCCAGCTGGAGCGGGCCCTCCTACAATGAGCAGTTCTTC.